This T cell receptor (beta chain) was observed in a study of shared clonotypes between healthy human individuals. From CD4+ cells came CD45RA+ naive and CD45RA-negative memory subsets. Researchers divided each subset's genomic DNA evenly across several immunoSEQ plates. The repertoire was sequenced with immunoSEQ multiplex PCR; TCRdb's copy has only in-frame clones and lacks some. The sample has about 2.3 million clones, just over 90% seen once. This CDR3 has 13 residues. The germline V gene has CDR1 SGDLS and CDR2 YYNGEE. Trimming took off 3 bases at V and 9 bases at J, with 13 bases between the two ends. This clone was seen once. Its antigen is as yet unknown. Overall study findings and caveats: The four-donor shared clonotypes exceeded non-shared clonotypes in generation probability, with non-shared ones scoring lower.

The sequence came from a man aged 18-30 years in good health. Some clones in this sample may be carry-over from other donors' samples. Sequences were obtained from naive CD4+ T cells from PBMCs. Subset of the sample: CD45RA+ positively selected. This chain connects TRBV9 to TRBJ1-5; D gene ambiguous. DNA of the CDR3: TGTGCCAGCAGCGCCTTCGTTTCGGGGCCCCAGCATTTT. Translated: CASSAFVSGPQHF.